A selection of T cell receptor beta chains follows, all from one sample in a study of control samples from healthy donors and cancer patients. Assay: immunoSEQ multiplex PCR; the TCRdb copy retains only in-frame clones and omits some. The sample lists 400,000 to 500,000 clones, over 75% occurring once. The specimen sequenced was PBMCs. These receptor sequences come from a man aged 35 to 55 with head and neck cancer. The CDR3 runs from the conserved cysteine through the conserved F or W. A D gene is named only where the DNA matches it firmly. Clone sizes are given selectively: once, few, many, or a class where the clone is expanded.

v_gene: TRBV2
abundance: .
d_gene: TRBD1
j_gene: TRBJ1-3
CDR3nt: TGTGCCACACGCCGGGACAGGCTCAACACCATATATTTT
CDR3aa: CATRRDRLNTIYF

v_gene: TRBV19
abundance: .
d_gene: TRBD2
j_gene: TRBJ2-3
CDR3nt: TGTGCCAGTAGTCCTAAGCCCAGCGGGGGGGCTGATACGCAGTATTTT
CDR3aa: CASSPKPSGGADTQYF

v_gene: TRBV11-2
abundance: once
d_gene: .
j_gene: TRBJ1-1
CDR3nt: TGTGCCAGCAGCTCATTTCCCTTTGGCGACCTTAGCCGGGAAGCTTTCTTT
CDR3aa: CASSSFPFGDLSREAFF

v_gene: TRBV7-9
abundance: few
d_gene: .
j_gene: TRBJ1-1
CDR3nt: TGTGCCAGCAGCTTAGGGCTTGGGGCTGAAGCTTTCTTT
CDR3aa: CASSLGLGAEAFF

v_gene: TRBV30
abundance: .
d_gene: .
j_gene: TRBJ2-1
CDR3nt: TGTGCCGGAACCCCTTTGAGGGGACGTGATGAGCAGTTCTTC
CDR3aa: CAGTPLRGRDEQFF

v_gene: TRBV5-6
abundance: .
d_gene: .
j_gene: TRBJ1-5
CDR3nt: TGTGCCAGCAGCTCAGGACCGATGTATAGCAATCAGCCCCAGCATTTT
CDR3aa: CASSSGPMYSNQPQHF

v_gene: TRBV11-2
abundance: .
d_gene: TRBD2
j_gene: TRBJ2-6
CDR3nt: TGTGCCAGCAGCTTAGTACTAGCGGGATCTGGGGCCAACGTCCTGACTTTC
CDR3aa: CASSLVLAGSGANVLTF

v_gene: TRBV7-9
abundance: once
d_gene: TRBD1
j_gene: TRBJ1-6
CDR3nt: TGTGCCAGCAGCCCGGGCGCGGGACAGGGTTATTCACCCCTCCACTTT
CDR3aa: CASSPGAGQGYSPLHF

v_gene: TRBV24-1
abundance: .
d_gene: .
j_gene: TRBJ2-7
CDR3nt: TGTGCCACCAGTGGGGCGGGAAGCTACGAGCAGTACTTC
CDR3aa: CATSGAGSYEQYF

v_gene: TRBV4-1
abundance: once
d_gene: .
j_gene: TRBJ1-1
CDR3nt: TGCGCCAGCAGCCTGCTGAAGGACGGCGAAGCTTTCTTT
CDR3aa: CASSLLKDGEAFF

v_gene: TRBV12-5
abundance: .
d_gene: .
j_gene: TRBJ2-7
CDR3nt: TGTGCTAGTGGCTCTGGGGGACGCAATTACGAGCAGTACTTC
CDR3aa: CASGSGGRNYEQYF